This TCR beta chain was sequenced during a study of breast tumors, draining lymph nodes, adjacent tissues. MiXCR, applied by TCRdb to the multiplex PCR reads, yields one record per CDR3 protein. The sample records about 140,000 distinct CDR3 sequences, approximately 32% being singletons. Samples came from axillary lymph nodes draining the breast cancer. V lost 2 bases to trimming and J lost 7 bases; unmatched junction nucleotides: 7. Per germline, CDR1 SEHNR and CDR2 FQNEAQ (reference sequence). The CDR3 covers 15 residues. This clonotype has ten or more counts. Its target is not known. Study findings and constraints: Tumor and nontumor repertoires were significantly more similar in luminal-like than in basal-like breast cancer. Compared with lymph nodes, tumors were less diverse; compared with nontumor tissue, more. Most tumor T cells seemingly derive from lymph node, then expand in tumor.

This receptor was obtained from a female donor with breast cancer. Some clones in this sample may be carry-over from other donors' samples. Sequenced sample: axillary lymph node tissue. The rearrangement uses TRBV7-9 and TRBJ2-1; 8 bases are shared with TRBD2. In DNA, the CDR3 is TGTGCCAGCAGCTTAACCGGGGGGGCCAGAAATGAGCAGTTCTTC. Amino acid sequence: CASSLTGGARNEQFF.